This T cell receptor beta chain was obtained from a study of T cells after yellow fever vaccination. Overall study findings and caveats: In post-booster samples, most primary-vaccination clones reappeared (roughly 96% CD4, nearly 90% CD8).

Germline V lookup: CDR1 SGHTA, CDR2 FQGNSA. With 1 base clipped from V and 9 bases from J, the junction kept 3 bases outside the gene matches. The CDR3 covers 14 residues. This clonotype came up a few times. The antigen remains unidentified. Template-switching 5'RACE yielded the TCR cDNA; a universal primer site and UMIs were added in the process. TCRdb called the 5' RACE reads again in MiXCR, with one record for every CDR3 protein. Here the sample spans roughly 350,000 distinct CDR3 sequences, 4.1% being singletons. This clonotype was obtained from a man between 18 and 35 years old who received the YFV17D yellow fever vaccine. The gene calls are TRBV7-2 and TRBJ1-6; 7 nucleotides match TRBD1. The specimen comprised PBMCs, sampled 5 days after the yellow fever booster vaccination. The CDR3 sequence: CASSLGQGISPLHF. The CDR3 coding sequence is TGTGCCAGCAGCTTAGGACAGGGCATTTCACCCCTCCACTTT.